These T cell receptor beta chains were read from a single sample in a study of T cell repertoires in cytomegalovirus infection. The antigens of these receptors remain unknown. MiXCR, run by TCRdb on the reads, gives a single entry per CDR3 protein. The table includes around 570,000 distinct CDR3 sequences, 40% detected once. Sequences were derived from cultured PBMCs, sampled from culture after CMV antigen stimulation. The receptors come from a human donor in good health (CMV status not recorded). Some clones in this sample may be carry-over from other donors' samples. CDR3s include the opening cysteine and the closing phenylalanine or tryptophan. The D gene is left open where the match is weak. Size tells how often a clone was seen (once, few, many) or the class of an expanded clone, and some rows leave it out.

v_gene,j_gene,abundance,d_gene,CDR3nt,CDR3aa
TRBV5-6,TRBJ1-6,NA,NA,TGTGCCAGCAGCGGCGGGGCAAGGGATTGGACATACAATAATTCACCCCTCCACTTT,CASSGGARDWTYNNSPLHF
TRBV7-8,TRBJ1-4,many,TRBD1,TGTGCCAGCAGCTTAGGACTTTGGAAGCCAGGGGGTATATCGAATGAAAAACTGTTTTTT,CASSLGLWKPGGISNEKLFF
TRBV27,TRBJ2-4,NA,TRBD1,TGTGCCAGCAGTCTCCGGGACAGGGAAAACATTCAGTACTTC,CASSLRDRENIQYF
TRBV20-1,TRBJ1-2,NA,NA,TGCAGTGCTAGCAGGGGAGGAGATGGCTACACCTTC,CSASRGGDGYTF
TRBV7-2,TRBJ1-2,NA,NA,TGTGCCAGCAGCCCCCAGCCGGGCACAGGCGGAACCTATGGCTACACCTTC,CASSPQPGTGGTYGYTF
TRBV3-1,TRBJ2-6,few,TRBD2,TGTGCCAGCAGCCAAGGACTAGCGGATTTCTTCTCTGGGGCCAACGTCCTGACTTTC,CASSQGLADFFSGANVLTF
TRBV5-1,TRBJ2-1,few,NA,TGCGCCAGCAGCGAACTGGCTGGTGAGGGGCGCAATGAGCAGTTCTTC,CASSELAGEGRNEQFF
TRBV4-1,TRBJ1-2,NA,NA,TGCGCCAGCAGCCAAGCGTCCGCTCCGGACTATGGCTACACCTTC,CASSQASAPDYGYTF
TRBV5-5,TRBJ2-3,NA,NA,TGTGCCAGCAGCTTGGGTGGGAACGCAGATACGCAGTATTTT,CASSLGGNADTQYF
TRBV12-3/TRBV12-4,TRBJ2-2,NA,NA,TGTGCCAGCAACCTAAGGGGATACAACACCGGGGAGCTGTTTTTT,CASNLRGYNTGELFF
TRBV20-1,TRBJ2-3,few,TRBD2,TGCAGTGCCCGCCCTTGGGCTAGCGGGAGCACAGATACGCAGTATTTT,CSARPWASGSTDTQYF
TRBV7-8,TRBJ1-5,few,NA,TGTGCCAGCAGCGGTAGGGTCCATCAGCCCCAGCATTTT,CASSGRVHQPQHF
TRBV7-2,TRBJ1-1,few,NA,TGTGCCAGCAGCTTAGAATTCGGTGCGGGGGCTTTCTTT,CASSLEFGAGAFF
TRBV11-2,TRBJ2-3,few,NA,TGTGCCAGCAGCTCAAGGCTAGCGCGGGGCACAGATACGCAGTATTTT,CASSSRLARGTDTQYF
TRBV7-2,TRBJ1-2,NA,NA,TGTGCCAGCAGACTTTGGGACGGCTACACCTTC,CASRLWDGYTF
TRBV7-8,TRBJ1-3,NA,NA,TGTGCCAGCAGCCACCCCCCCGGGACTGGAAACACCATATATTTT,CASSHPPGTGNTIYF
TRBV5-5,TRBJ2-7,NA,NA,TGTGCCAGCAGCTTTGACCCGACAGGATCCTACGAGCAGTACTTC,CASSFDPTGSYEQYF
TRBV7-2,TRBJ1-6,NA,NA,TGTGCCAGCAGCTTAGACCGGACCGATAATTCACCCCTCCACTTT,CASSLDRTDNSPLHF
TRBV4-1,TRBJ2-5,NA,NA,TGCGCCAGCAGCCAAGGAAGGTCAGGGGAGGAGACCCAGTACTTC,CASSQGRSGEETQYF
TRBV14,TRBJ2-1,NA,NA,TGTGCCAGCAGCCAAGAAGTGTACAATGAGCAGTTCTTC,CASSQEVYNEQFF
TRBV7-6,TRBJ2-3,few,NA,TGTGCCAGCAGCTCAGGGGTTCCCTCGGATACGCAGTATTTT,CASSSGVPSDTQYF
TRBV7-6,TRBJ2-1,NA,TRBD2,TGTGCCAGCAGCTCGGGACTAGATTTCCCTGAGCAGTTCTTC,CASSSGLDFPEQFF
TRBV11-2,TRBJ1-1,few,NA,TGTGCCAGCAGCCTAGAGGAGATCACTGAAGCTTTCTTT,CASSLEEITEAFF
TRBV6-1,TRBJ1-3,NA,NA,TGTGCCAGCAGTGACACATGGGGAGGGGCTGGAAACACCATATATTTT,CASSDTWGGAGNTIYF
TRBV20-1,TRBJ1-4,few,NA,TGCAGTGCTAGAGCCCTCCGGGAATCGGGCGAAAAACTGTTTTTT,CSARALRESGEKLFF
TRBV7-9,TRBJ2-2,NA,TRBD2,TGTGCCAGCAGCACCGGAGAAGGTGCGGGAGGGCTGGACGGGGAGCTGTTTTTT,CASSTGEGAGGLDGELFF
TRBV12-3/TRBV12-4,TRBJ2-1,few,NA,TGTGCCAGCAGTTCCGGGACGCGTCTTCACGAGCAGTTCTTC,CASSSGTRLHEQFF
TRBV7-6,TRBJ2-3,NA,NA,TGTGCCAGCAGCTTATGGAACACAGATACGCAGTATTTT,CASSLWNTDTQYF
TRBV7-6,TRBJ2-1,NA,TRBD2,TGTGCCAGCAGCCCGGAGCGGGAGGGCTACAATGAGCAGTTCTTC,CASSPEREGYNEQFF
TRBV7-2,TRBJ1-2,NA,NA,TGTGCCAGCAGCTTAGTGTCTCCAGGGGATGGCTACACCTTC,CASSLVSPGDGYTF
TRBV7-6,TRBJ1-6,few,NA,TGTGCCAGCAGACGAGGGGCGGGAATTTCACCCCTCCACTTT,CASRRGAGISPLHF